Sequencing of this T cell receptor (beta chain) was carried out in a study of T cell responses to AZD1222 COVID-19 vaccine. Sequencing was performed with immunoSEQ multiplex PCR; in TCRdb, only in-frame clones are kept and a portion is missing. The sample carries under 150,000 clones, about 93% recorded once. Germline V gene data show CDR1 as MNHEY and CDR2 as SMNVEV (reference sequence). This CDR3 comprises 17 residues. The J segment lost 2 bases and the V segment lost 5 bases, leaving 9 bases of the junction unmatched. Remarks on this clone: Its antigen remains unidentified.

Findings and limits, study-wide: Clonal diversity was possibly underestimated, and the donors were mostly white British, with more females. Within unmutated variant regions lay the reported targets of nearly half of spike-specific TCRs. Baseline seropositivity occurred in only a handful of AZD1222 recipients.

The rearrangement links TRBV27 to TRBJ1-3; 10 bases fit TRBD1. The sequenced sample was peripheral blood, obtained on day 0 of AZD1222 vaccination. The sequence was obtained from an adult in good health. This chain's CDR3 is CASSPLTGGSTGNTIYF. CDR3 in DNA: TGTGCCAGCAGTCCCCTGACAGGGGGCTCTACTGGAAACACCATATATTTT.